These 26 T cell receptor beta chains share one sample of origin, sequenced in a study of CD8 T cells in ankylosing spondylitis. Their recognized antigens are unknown. Study-level findings and limits: It appeared that ankylosing spondylitis blood was characterized by a TCR beta motif of seven or eight highly homologous variants.

Each CDR3 protein gets one entry after TCRdb re-called the 5' RACE reads with MiXCR. Of around 130,000 distinct CDR3 sequences listed, about 15% are singletons. The source material was blood, either unsorted or a sorted T cell fraction (not recorded which). Source of these receptors: a male donor with ankylosing spondylitis.

At least ten counts were recorded for this clonotype. This CDR3 reads CASSQGDDEQYF. The CDR3 DNA reads as TGCGCCAGCAGCCAGGGGGACGACGAGCAGTACTTC. This chain connects TRBV4-1 to TRBJ2-7; the D gene could be TRBD1 or TRBD2 (5 bases each). Looked up from germline, CDR1 is MGHRA and CDR2 is YSYEKL. Trimming took 3 bases from V and 5 from J, leaving 8 bases between them. This CDR3 spans 12 amino acids.

This clonotype was observed a handful of times. This chain uses TRBV5-6 with TRBJ2-7; TRBD2 agrees at 8 bases. Germline V gives CDR1 SGHDT, CDR2 YYEEEE. After removal of 3 bases from V and 6 bases from J, the junction contained 5 bases not matched to a gene. CDR3 size: 13 residues. The CDR3 region is CASSSGTSSEQYF. As DNA, the CDR3 is TGTGCCAGCAGCTCCGGGACTAGTTCCGAGCAGTACTTC.

This clonotype occurred many times. V usage is TRBV10-2 and J usage is TRBJ1-5; D not resolved. With 6 bases removed from V and 0 bases from J, the gap between germline ends came to 3 bases. This CDR3 comprises 12 residues. Germline CDR1 and CDR2: WSHSY and SAAADI. The CDR3 DNA follows: TGCGCCAGCAGCAATAGCAATCAGCCCCAGCATTTT. This translates into CASSNSNQPQHF.

This clonotype has only a few counts. The chain employs TRBV5-1 and TRBJ2-7, with TRBD1 matching over 8 bases. CDR3 length: 13 residues. The trim removed 5 bases at V and 5 bases at J, leaving 6 bases unmatched. Germline V lookup: CDR1 SGHRS, CDR2 YFSETQ. The CDR3 is CASSEPQGDEQYF. The CDR3 DNA sequence: TGCGCCAGCAGTGAACCACAGGGGGACGAGCAGTACTTC.

This sequence joins TRBV11-1 and TRBJ1-1; a possible D gene is TRBD1 (5 bases). The CDR3 has 19 amino acids. Germline V gene lookup returns CDR1 SGHAT and CDR2 FQDESV (reference sequence). V lost 3 bases, J lost 2 bases, and 25 bases lay in between. The CDR3 DNA sequence: TGTGCCAGCAGCTTGGTGCGACCCGGGACCGAAGGCAAAAACACTGAAGCTTTCTTT. This encodes CASSLVRPGTEGKNTEAFF.

This sequence joins TRBV4-1 and TRBJ1-1; unclear D gene. Germline values: CDR1 MGHRA, CDR2 YSYEKL. V dropped 1 base and J dropped 4 bases, with 13 bases sitting between them. CDR3 length equals 15 residues. The CDR3 is CASSQADLWGTEAFF. The CDR3 region has the DNA TGCGCCAGCAGCCAAGCGGATCTATGGGGCACTGAAGCTTTCTTT.

The chain uses TRBV5-1 and TRBJ2-2; 13 nucleotides line up with TRBD2. With V trimmed by 5 bases and J by 4 bases, 8 bases remained unmatched. Germline CDR1 SGHRS, CDR2 YFSETQ. The CDR3 length is 17 residues. The CDR3, as DNA: TGCGCCAGCAGATTCGCAGGACTAGCGGGAGCCACCGGGGAGCTGTTTTTT. Its translation is CASRFAGLAGATGELFF.

This clonotype was seen only a few times. V is TRBV5-1 and J is TRBJ1-1; D unclear. CDR1 and CDR2 (germline): SGHRS, YFSETQ. This CDR3 has 17 amino acids. V was shortened by 4 bases and J by 1 base, with 20 bases between the two germline ends. The CDR3 coding sequence is TGCGCCAGCAGCCCCCACCCGGGTCTTAATCGGAACACTGAAGCTTTCTTT. Protein sequence: CASSPHPGLNRNTEAFF.

This clonotype was seen a handful of times. This sequence joins TRBV3-1 and TRBJ2-3; TRBD1 is a possible D gene (5 bases). The ends were cut back, 0 bases at V and 2 bases at J, with 9 bases in the middle. Looked up from germline, CDR1 is LGHDT and CDR2 is YNNKEL (reference sequence). CDR3 size: 15 residues. CDR3 loop: CASSQEQVPTDTQYF. CDR3 in DNA: TGTGCCAGCAGCCAAGAACAGGTTCCCACAGATACGCAGTATTTT.

This clonotype occurred many times. J is TRBJ1-1 and V is TRBV14, with unresolved D. The CDR3 loop spans 15 amino acids. Between the trimmed V and J ends, which lost 1 base and 3 bases, there was a span of 12 bases. Germline CDR1 is SGHDN and CDR2 is FVKESK. The chain's CDR3 is CASSQVVAVDTEAFF. In DNA form, the CDR3 reads TGTGCCAGCAGCCAAGTAGTTGCAGTGGACACTGAAGCTTTCTTT.

The CDR3 bases are TGTGCCAGCACTACAGGTTACGAGCAGTACTTC. This gives the protein CASTTGYEQYF. V usage is TRBV6-2 or TRBV6-3 and J usage is TRBJ2-7; D may be TRBD1 (5 bases). V lost 7 bases, J lost 4 bases, and 8 bases lay in between. The CDR3 is 11 residues long. The germline V gene encodes CDR1 MNHEY and CDR2 SVGEGT.

This clonotype was recorded at least ten times. The chain combines TRBV7-9 with TRBJ1-2, with no clear D. This CDR3 region has 16 residues. Germline V lookup: CDR1 SEHNR, CDR2 FQNEAQ (reference sequence). Trimming shortened V by 4 bases and J by 4 bases, and 19 bases separated the two germline ends. The CDR3, as DNA: TGTGCCAGCAGCTACACCCTCGCCGGGCCGCGCTATGGCTACACCTTC. Its protein is CASSYTLAGPRYGYTF.

This clonotype came up many times. The chain uses TRBV29-1 and TRBJ2-7, with D tentatively TRBD1 (7 bases). With 3 bases removed from V and 2 bases from J, the gap between germline ends came to 14 bases. This CDR3 contains 14 residues. Germline V gene sequence: CDR1 SQVTM, CDR2 ANQGSEA. The DNA for the CDR3 is TGCAGCGTTGAGTCCAGGGGGGCAACCTACGAGCAGTACTTC. Amino acids: CSVESRGATYEQYF.

This clonotype showed up many times. This chain joins TRBV29-1 and TRBJ2-7, with 7 positions matching TRBD2. The length of the CDR3 is 12 residues. Germline CDR1 and CDR2: SQVTM and ANQGSEA. V shed 3 bases and J 3 bases; nucleotides not matched to a gene: 2. The CDR3 is CSVEGEGYEQYF. CDR3 in DNA: TGCAGCGTTGAGGGGGAGGGCTACGAGCAGTACTTC.

This clonotype was picked up one time. The V gene is TRBV4-1, the J gene TRBJ2-3, with 10 bases that match TRBD2. V lost 2 bases and J lost 1; bases outside the gene matches: 0. CDR1 is MGHRA, CDR2 YSYEKL, per germline. This CDR3 has 15 residues. In DNA, the CDR3 is TGCGCCAGCAGCCAACTAGCGGGAGGCACAGATACGCAGTATTTT. Translated, it gives CASSQLAGGTDTQYF.

The genes are TRBV7-9 and TRBJ2-1; maybe TRBD2 (5 bases). The germline V gene encodes CDR1 SEHNR and CDR2 FQNEAQ (reference sequence). The CDR3 consists of 11 residues. Trimming pared 11 bases from V and 7 bases from J, leaving 12 bases between. This CDR3 reads CACMGVNEQFF. CDR3 coding DNA: TGTGCCTGTATGGGAGTTAATGAGCAGTTCTTC.

In its sample, this clonotype was seen a few times. V usage is TRBV7-8 and J usage is TRBJ2-2; no clear D gene. The CDR3 contains 17 residues. Trimming pared 2 bases from V and 2 bases from J, leaving 15 bases between. In germline, CDR1 is SGHVS, CDR2 FQNEAQ. In DNA form, the CDR3 reads TGTGCCAGCAGCTTAATTATGATAGCAGTTAACACCGGGGAGCTGTTTTTT. This gives the protein CASSLIMIAVNTGELFF.

The chain recombines TRBV29-1 with TRBJ1-4; TRBD1 is a possible D gene (6 bases). V lost 0 bases, J lost 8 bases, and 16 bases lay in between. The CDR3 spans 15 residues. CDR1 SQVTM and CDR2 ANQGSEA come from the germline V gene. DNA for the CDR3: TGCAGCGTTGAAGATCATACAGGGTGGCAGGAAAAACTGTTTTTT. This gives the protein CSVEDHTGWQEKLFF.

This rearrangement joins TRBV7-2 to TRBJ2-2; 14 positions agree with TRBD2. CDR1 and CDR2 from the germline V gene are SGHTA and FQGNSA. V was pared by 5 bases and J by 6 bases, with 5 bases of the junction left unmatched. This CDR3 region has 16 residues. CDR3 region: CASSTGLAGGPGELFF. For the CDR3, the DNA is TGTGCCAGCAGCACCGGACTAGCGGGAGGCCCCGGGGAGCTGTTTTTT.

This clonotype was detected ten times or more. The chain combines TRBV29-1 with TRBJ2-1; 7 bases match TRBD1. Germline V gene sequence: CDR1 SQVTM, CDR2 ANQGSEA. This CDR3 region has 9 residues. Germline trimming cut 7 bases from V and 12 bases from J; bases unmatched to any gene: 3. CDR3 DNA sequence: TGCAGCGGGGACAGTCCGCAGTTCTTC. It codes for CSGDSPQFF.

This chain links TRBV12-3 or TRBV12-4 with TRBJ2-1; 7 bases map to TRBD2. Losses at the gene ends were 6 bases for V and 14 bases for J; bases not matched to a gene: 10. The CDR3 is made up of 12 amino acids. The CDR3 region has the DNA TGTGCCAGCAGCGCCTTTCGCGGGGGTGAGTTCTTC. It encodes CASSAFRGGEFF.

V usage is TRBV20-1 and J usage is TRBJ2-1; 11 nucleotides line up with TRBD2. Trimming removed 2 bases from V and 2 bases from J; junction bases left unmatched: 5. The CDR3 covers 16 residues. Germline loops: CDR1 DFQATT, CDR2 SNEGSKA (reference sequence). The CDR3 region has the DNA TGCAGTGCTAGACCCTCGACTAGCGGGACCTACAATGAGCAGTTCTTC. Encoded protein: CSARPSTSGTYNEQFF.

This clonotype has more than one count but fewer than ten. The chain has TRBV30 and TRBJ2-7, with a possible D match to TRBD1 (5 bases). The germline V and J ends were trimmed by 3 bases and 2 bases, with 8 bases remaining between them. Germline-derived CDR1 and CDR2 are GTSNPN and SVGIG (reference sequence). This CDR3 spans 12 amino acids. CDR3 loop: CAWRDNTYEQYF. CDR3 nucleotides: TGTGCCTGGAGGGACAACACCTACGAGCAGTACTTC.

The chain joins TRBV12-3 or TRBV12-4 to TRBJ2-1; D unclear. This CDR3 comprises 17 residues. With 4 bases removed from V and 5 bases from J, the gap between germline ends came to 21 bases. The chain's CDR3 is CASSSLQPNIDNNEQFF. DNA of the CDR3: TGTGCCAGCAGTTCATTACAGCCCAACATTGATAACAATGAGCAGTTCTTC.

This clonotype was observed many times. CDR3 bases: TGTGCCAGCAGCTTAAACGAGGGGTCCTACGAGCAGTACTTC. Translated: CASSLNEGSYEQYF. V and J are TRBV7-6 and TRBJ2-7, with D perhaps TRBD1 or TRBD2 (5 bases each). Germline V gene sequence: CDR1 SGHVS, CDR2 FNYEAQ. Trimming took off 2 bases at V and 1 base at J, with 9 bases between the two ends. The CDR3 has 14 amino acids.

A few counts support this clonotype. The rearrangement joins TRBV24-1 to TRBJ2-6, with 9 positions matching TRBD2. Trimming removed 4 bases from V and 1 base from J; junction bases left unmatched: 10. CDR1 is KGHDR and CDR2 is SFDVKD in the germline V gene. The CDR3 totals 19 residues. CDR3 residues: CATSDPIAGGISGANVLTF. CDR3 in DNA: TGTGCCACCAGTGACCCAATCGCGGGGGGGATATCTGGGGCCAACGTCCTGACTTTC.